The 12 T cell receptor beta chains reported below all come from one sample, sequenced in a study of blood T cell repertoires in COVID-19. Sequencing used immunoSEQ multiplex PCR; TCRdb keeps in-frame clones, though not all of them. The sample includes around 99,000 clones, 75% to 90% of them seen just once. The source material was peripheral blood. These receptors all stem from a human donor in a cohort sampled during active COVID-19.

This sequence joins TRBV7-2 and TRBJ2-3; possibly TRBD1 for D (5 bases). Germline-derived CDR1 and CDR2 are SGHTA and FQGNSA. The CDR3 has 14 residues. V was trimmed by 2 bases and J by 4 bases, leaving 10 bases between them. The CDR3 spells CASSLLGRADTQYF. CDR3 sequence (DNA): TGTGCCAGCAGCTTACTGGGCAGGGCAGATACGCAGTATTTT.

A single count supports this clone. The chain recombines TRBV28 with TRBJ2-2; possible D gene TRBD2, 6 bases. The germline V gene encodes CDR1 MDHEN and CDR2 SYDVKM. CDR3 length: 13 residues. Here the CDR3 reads CGVWGANTGELFF. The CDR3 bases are TGTGGGGTTTGGGGGGCGAACACCGGGGAGCTGTTTTTT.

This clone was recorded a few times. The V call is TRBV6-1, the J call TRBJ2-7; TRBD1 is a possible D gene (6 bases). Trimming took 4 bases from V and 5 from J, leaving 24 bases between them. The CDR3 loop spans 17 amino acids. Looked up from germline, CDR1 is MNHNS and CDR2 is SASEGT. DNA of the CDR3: TGTGCCAGCAGTGCCCCCTCAGACAGGCCCCTGGCCAACGAGCAGTACTTC. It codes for CASSAPSDRPLANEQYF.

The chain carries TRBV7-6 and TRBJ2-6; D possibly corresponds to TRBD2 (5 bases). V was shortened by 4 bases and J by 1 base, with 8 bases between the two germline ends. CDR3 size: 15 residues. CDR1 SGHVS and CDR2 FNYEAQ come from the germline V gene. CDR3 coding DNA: TGTGCCAGCAGCTCTCCGGGATCTGGGGCCAACGTCCTGACTTTC. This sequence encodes CASSSPGSGANVLTF.

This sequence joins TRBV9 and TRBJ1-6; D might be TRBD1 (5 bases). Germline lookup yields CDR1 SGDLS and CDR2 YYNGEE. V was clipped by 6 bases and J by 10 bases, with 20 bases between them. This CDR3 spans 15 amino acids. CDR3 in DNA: TGTGCCAGCACCGGGAGGGAGGGGAAAGGCTCACCCCTCCACTTT. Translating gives CASTGREGKGSPLHF.

The DNA for the CDR3 is TGTGCCAGCAGCGTAGGACTAGCCGCAGATACGCAGTATTTT. Translation gives CASSVGLAADTQYF. The chain combines TRBV9 with TRBJ2-3; 7 bases agree with TRBD2. This CDR3 spans 14 amino acids. CDR1 is SGDLS, CDR2 YYNGEE, per germline. J lost 4 bases, V lost 0 bases, and 2 bases had no gene match.

The CDR3 DNA is TGTGCCAGCAGCCGGGATCTCCTAGCCAACTATGGCTACACCTTC. Its protein is CASSRDLLANYGYTF. The rearrangement joins TRBV11-1 to TRBJ1-2; D unclear. This CDR3 contains 15 residues. Trimming removed 5 bases at V and 2 bases at J, with 15 bases between. CDR1 is SGHAT, CDR2 FQDESV, per germline (reference sequence).

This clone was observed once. The CDR3 loop reads CASSQDKGLTGAYEQYF. The CDR3 DNA is TGTGCCAGCAGCCAAGATAAGGGACTTACAGGCGCCTACGAGCAGTACTTC. The chain has TRBV3-1 (or the pseudogene TRBV3-2) and TRBJ2-7, with D possibly TRBD2 on 6 matching bases. Trimming left V 0 bases short and J 2 bases short, with 17 bases between. Per germline, CDR1 LGHDT and CDR2 YNNKEL (reference sequence). This CDR3 has 17 amino acids.

The CDR3 here is CASSVGQGNTIYF. The CDR3 DNA reads TGTGCCAGCAGCGTCGGACAGGGAAACACCATATATTTT. J is TRBJ1-3 and V is TRBV5-4; tentatively, D is TRBD1 (6 bases). The germline gives CDR1 SGHNT, CDR2 YYREEE (reference sequence). CDR3 size: 13 residues. Trimming cost V 4 bases and J 4 bases, with 9 bases left between them.

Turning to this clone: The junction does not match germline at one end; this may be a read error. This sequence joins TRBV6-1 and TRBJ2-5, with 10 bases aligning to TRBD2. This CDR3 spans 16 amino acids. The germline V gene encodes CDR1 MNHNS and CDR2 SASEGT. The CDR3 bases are TGTGCCAGCAGTAAAGCGGGGGGGCCCGGGCAAGAGACCCAGTACTTC. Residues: CASSKAGGPGQETQYF.

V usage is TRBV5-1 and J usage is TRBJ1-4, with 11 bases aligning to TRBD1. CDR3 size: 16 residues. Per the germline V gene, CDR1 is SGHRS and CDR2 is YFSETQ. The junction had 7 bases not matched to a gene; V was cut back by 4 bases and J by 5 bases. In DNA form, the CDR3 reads TGCGCCAGCAGCGGGACAGGGGGACCAGGAAATGAAAAACTGTTTTTT. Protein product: CASSGTGGPGNEKLFF.

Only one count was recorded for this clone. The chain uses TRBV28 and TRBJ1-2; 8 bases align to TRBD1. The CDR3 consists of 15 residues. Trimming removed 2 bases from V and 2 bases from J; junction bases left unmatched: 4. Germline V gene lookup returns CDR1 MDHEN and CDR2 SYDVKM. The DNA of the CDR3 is TGTGCCAGCAGTTTACACCGGGACAGGAACTATGGCTACACCTTC. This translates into CASSLHRDRNYGYTF.